These 30 T cell receptor beta chains were all obtained from the same sample, sequenced in a study of T-cell memory formation after mild COVID-19. TCRdb re-derived calls from the 5' RACE reads in MiXCR, one entry per CDR3 protein. The table records around 340,000 distinct CDR3 sequences, 15% to 20% of them present only once. Sequenced material: PBMCs or a T cell subset sorted from them (not recorded which). The receptors originated from a man between 18 and 35 years old who had mild COVID-19 (a few samples of this study predate the infection). Cell type and time point are not known.

J is TRBJ2-3 and V is TRBV11-3; no definite D call. The V gene's germline CDR1 is SGHNT and CDR2 YENEEA. There are 13 residues in the CDR3. The ends were cut back, 1 base at V and 4 bases at J, with 6 bases in the middle. CDR3 sequence: CASSLGASDTQYF. The CDR3 nucleotides are TGTGCCAGCAGCTTAGGAGCCTCAGATACGCAGTATTTT.

This sequence joins TRBV5-1 and TRBJ1-5; D is perhaps TRBD1 (5 bases). V was shortened by 0 bases and J by 4 bases, with 8 bases between the two germline ends. CDR3 length: 14 amino acids. CDR1 is SGHRS and CDR2 is YFSETQ in the germline V gene. In DNA, the CDR3 is TGCGCCAGCAGCTTGGGGGACCAGAATCAGCCCCAGCATTTT. It codes for CASSLGDQNQPQHF.

This chain uses TRBV5-1 with TRBJ1-1; TRBD1 is a possible D gene (6 bases). Trimming shortened V by 5 bases and J by 11 bases, and 22 bases separated the two germline ends. CDR1 is SGHRS and CDR2 is YFSETQ in the germline V gene. This CDR3 contains 14 residues. The CDR3 loop reads CASRVEDSSYAAFF. The DNA for the CDR3 is TGCGCCAGCAGGGTCGAGGACAGTTCTTACGCGGCTTTCTTT. The whole variable domain, filled in from reference TRBV5-1 and TRBJ1-1, reads KAGVTQTPRYLIKTRGQQVTLSCSPISGHRSVSWYQQTPGQGLQFLFEYFSETQRNKGNFPGRFSGRQFSNSRSEMNVSTLELGDSALYLCASRVEDSSYAAFFGQGTRLTVV.

This clonotype was seen a few times. V is TRBV20-1 and J is TRBJ2-5; TRBD2 might be the D (5 bases). The V and J ends lost 7 bases and 2 bases respectively, with 14 bases between them. This CDR3 comprises 13 residues. Germline CDR1 DFQATT, CDR2 SNEGSKA (reference sequence). CDR3 nucleotide sequence: TGCAGTGTCCCCCGACTAAATCAAGAGACCCAGTACTTC. It specifies CSVPRLNQETQYF.

This clonotype has a handful of counts. This rearrangement joins TRBV11-2 to TRBJ1-2, with 10 bases identical to TRBD1. The V gene end was trimmed by 2 bases and the J gene end by 3 bases; junction bases not matched to a gene: 12. The germline V gene encodes CDR1 SGHAT and CDR2 FQNNGV. CDR3 size: 18 residues. This CDR3 is CASSLLYRTGGRDYGYTF. Written as DNA, the CDR3 is TGTGCCAGCAGCTTACTTTACAGGACAGGGGGTAGGGACTATGGCTACACCTTC.

This sequence joins TRBV3-1 and TRBJ2-4; tentative D call: TRBD2 (7 bases). Trimming took 10 bases from V and 0 from J, leaving 22 bases between them. The CDR3 contains 17 residues. Germline assignment: CDR1 LGHDT and CDR2 YNNKEL (reference sequence). CDR3 nucleotides: TGTGCCAACCTTGAGAGGGGGGGCGGTTTAGCCAAAAACATTCAGTACTTC. It translates to CANLERGGGLAKNIQYF.

The chain recombines TRBV7-3 with TRBJ2-1, with a weak D call TRBD2 (6 bases). Germline V gene lookup returns CDR1 SGHTA and CDR2 FQGTGA. The V gene lost 3 bases and the J gene lost 9 bases, with 15 bases spanning the gap. The CDR3 consists of 14 residues. CDR3 nucleotide sequence: TGTGCCAGCAGCTTTGCGGAGGGATTCAGTGAGCAGTTCTTC. Protein product: CASSFAEGFSEQFF.

This clonotype was found a few times. CDR3 in amino acids: CASREDPGGGNTIYF. The DNA of the CDR3 is TGCGCCAGCAGAGAGGATCCGGGAGGTGGAAACACCATATATTTT. The gene calls are TRBV5-1 and TRBJ1-3; D ambiguous. Germline loops: CDR1 SGHRS, CDR2 YFSETQ. V lost 5 bases and J 3 bases, leaving 15 bases between the germline ends. This CDR3 comprises 15 residues.

The chain uses TRBV12-3 or TRBV12-4 and TRBJ2-1; 7 bases map to TRBD1. Trimming took 7 bases from V and 7 from J; bases not matched to a gene: 7. The CDR3 has 13 amino acids. CDR3 amino acids: CASKAGGMNEQFF. The CDR3 bases are TGTGCCAGCAAGGCAGGGGGAATGAATGAGCAGTTCTTC.

The chain has TRBV9 and TRBJ2-3; no reliable D call. V gave up 0 bases and J gave up 6 bases, with 14 bases separating them. The CDR3 loop spans 15 amino acids. Germline CDR1 reads SGDLS; CDR2 reads YYNGEE. CDR3 in DNA: TGTGCCAGCAGCGTAGAAAGCACCCACGGGGATACGCAGTATTTT. Residues: CASSVESTHGDTQYF.

This sequence joins TRBV6-5 and TRBJ1-5, with D maybe TRBD1 (6 bases). Per germline, CDR1 MNHEY and CDR2 SVGAGI. The CDR3 spans 13 residues. V lost 8 bases and J 6 bases, leaving 14 bases between the germline ends. The CDR3, as DNA: TGTGCCAGCCACAGGGATCCGGGTCAGCCCCAGCATTTT. Its translation: CASHRDPGQPQHF.

This clonotype was counted between two and nine times. The gene calls are TRBV7-2 and TRBJ2-5, with D perhaps assigned TRBD1 or TRBD2 (5 bases each). The CDR3 spans 14 residues. V was cut by 7 bases and J by 6 bases, with 18 bases left in between. CDR1 is SGHTA, CDR2 FQGNSA, per germline. The CDR3 here is CASTQVAGPKTQYF. CDR3 coding DNA: TGTGCCAGCACACAGGTGGCGGGTCCTAAGACCCAGTACTTC.

The V and J genes are TRBV4-2 and TRBJ1-1; 7 bases align to TRBD1. This CDR3 comprises 14 residues. Trimming removed 3 bases from V and 2 bases from J; junction bases left unmatched: 3. Germline values: CDR1 LGHNA, CDR2 YNFKEQ. CDR3 loop: CASSHGTANTEAFF. CDR3 DNA: TGTGCCAGCAGCCATGGGACAGCAAACACTGAAGCTTTCTTT.

This chain joins TRBV4-1 and TRBJ2-7; 9 nucleotides line up with TRBD2. Trimming took 8 bases from V and 6 from J; bases not matched to a gene: 14. This CDR3 region has 15 residues. In germline, CDR1 is MGHRA, CDR2 YSYEKL. CDR3 in DNA: TGCGCCAGCTCTTCTGGTTTGCGGGGGGGCTCCGAGCAGTACTTC. The encoded protein is CASSSGLRGGSEQYF.

The chain combines TRBV7-2 with TRBJ2-3; 7 bases line up with TRBD2. Germline values: CDR1 SGHTA, CDR2 FQGNSA. CDR3 size: 17 residues. The V gene end was trimmed by 3 bases and the J gene end by 2 bases; junction bases not matched to a gene: 11. The CDR3 here is CASSLNGGFSNTDTQYF. In DNA form, the CDR3 reads TGTGCCAGCAGCTTGAACGGGGGGTTTTCTAACACAGATACGCAGTATTTT. Based on the CDR3 plus reference TRBV7-2 and TRBJ2-3, the full variable domain is GAGVSQSPSNKVTEKGKDVELRCDPISGHTALYWYRQSLGQGLEFLIYFQGNSAPDKSGLPSDRFSAERTGGSVSTLTIQRTQQEDSAVYLCASSLNGGFSNTDTQYFGPGTRLTVL.

This clonotype was detected a few times. The chain carries TRBV4-1 and TRBJ1-2; D is perhaps TRBD1 (5 bases). V lost 3 bases to trimming and J lost 1 base, with 18 bases between them. The CDR3 is made up of 17 amino acids. Per the germline V gene, CDR1 is MGHRA and CDR2 is YSYEKL. The CDR3 DNA reads as TGCGCCAGCAGCCAGACGACCGGGACGAACAATAACTATGGCTACACCTTC. Protein sequence: CASSQTTGTNNNYGYTF.

This clonotype was counted between two and nine times. The CDR3 sequence is CASSLGIRGSSYNEQFF. The CDR3 DNA follows: TGTGCCAGCAGCTTAGGGATCCGGGGGAGCTCCTACAATGAGCAGTTCTTC. The V call is TRBV7-6, the J call TRBJ2-1; maybe TRBD2 (6 bases). The CDR3 runs to 17 residues. Deletions cut 1 base from V and 0 bases from J, with 13 bases between. The germline V gene has CDR1 SGHVS and CDR2 FNYEAQ.

The CDR3 spells CASSLEAASSGNTIYF. As DNA, the CDR3 is TGCGCCAGCAGCTTAGAGGCGGCGAGCTCTGGAAACACCATATATTTT. The chain uses TRBV5-1 and TRBJ1-3; no clear D gene. Germline V lookup: CDR1 SGHRS, CDR2 YFSETQ. V was trimmed by 2 bases and J by 0 bases, leaving 12 bases between them. The CDR3 is made up of 16 amino acids.

The chain recombines TRBV11-2 with TRBJ1-1; possible D gene TRBD1, 6 bases. Germline CDR1 SGHAT, CDR2 FQNNGV. This CDR3 region has 12 residues. V dropped 1 base and J dropped 9 bases, with 9 bases sitting between them. Here the CDR3 reads CASSLGGGKAFF. In DNA, the CDR3 is TGTGCCAGCAGCTTAGGAGGGGGTAAAGCTTTCTTT.

Concerning this clonotype: Sequence at one end of the junction differs from germline and may be a read error. The gene calls are TRBV4-1 and TRBJ1-2; 7 bases are a match to TRBD1. From germline, CDR1 is MGHRA and CDR2 YSYEKL. CDR3 size: 14 residues. As DNA, the CDR3 is TGCGCCAGCAGCCAAGACCCCGGACAGGACCCCGGAGGCTTC. Translating it yields CASSQDPGQDPGGF.

This clonotype was seen only a few times. The rearrangement joins TRBV5-1 to TRBJ1-2; a weak D match, TRBD1 (5 bases). Germline V gene data show CDR1 as SGHRS and CDR2 as YFSETQ. CDR3 size: 14 residues. V was cut by 2 bases and J by 5 bases, with 13 bases left in between. The CDR3 nucleotides are TGCGCCAGCAGCTTACTAGACAGTGTATATGGCTACACCTTC. Amino acid sequence: CASSLLDSVYGYTF.

The CDR3 sequence: CASSYGRPTASLPLHF. The DNA for the CDR3 is TGTGCCAGCAGTTATGGCAGGCCAACCGCCTCGTTACCCCTCCACTTT. This chain joins TRBV6-2 or TRBV6-3 and TRBJ1-6; unclear D gene. Germline-derived CDR1 and CDR2 are MNHEY and SVGEGT. This CDR3 contains 16 residues. V dropped 3 bases and J dropped 12 bases, with 21 bases sitting between them.

This clonotype was seen only a few times. The V call is TRBV12-3 or TRBV12-4, the J call TRBJ2-5; 9 positions agree with TRBD1. J was trimmed by 6 bases and V by 8 bases; bases with no gene match: 4. The CDR3 is 12 residues long. Here the CDR3 reads CASSDRGQTQYF. The CDR3 DNA is TGTGCCAGCTCGGACAGGGGACAGACCCAGTACTTC.

This rearrangement joins TRBV9 to TRBJ1-1, with a tentative D call TRBD1 (5 bases). This CDR3 is built from 18 residues. Looked up from germline, CDR1 is SGDLS and CDR2 is YYNGEE. The germline V and J ends were trimmed by 2 bases and 7 bases, with 27 bases remaining between them. In nucleotides, the CDR3 is TGTGCCAGCAGCGTTGGGGGTTTAGGAGGGACGAAACAACATGAAGCTTTCTTT. This sequence encodes CASSVGGLGGTKQHEAFF. The entire variable domain, with the rest obtained from reference TRBV9 and TRBJ1-1, is as follows: DSGVTQTPKHLITATGQRVTLRCSPRSGDLSVYWYQQSLDQGLQFLIQYYNGEERAKGNILERFSAQQFPDLHSELNLSSLELGDSALYFCASSVGGLGGTKQHEAFFGQGTRLTVV.

This clonotype was seen a few times. The chain couples TRBV6-5 to TRBJ2-1; 10 bases are a match to TRBD2. CDR1 is MNHEY, CDR2 SVGAGI, per germline. V trimming: 7 bases; J trimming: 9 bases; junction bases outside the gene matches: 9. This CDR3 comprises 14 residues. The CDR3 spells CASKVLAGVSEQFF. In DNA form, the CDR3 reads TGTGCCAGCAAGGTCCTAGCGGGGGTATCTGAGCAGTTCTTC.

The chain has TRBV9 and TRBJ2-1; 7 bases fit TRBD2. V shed 0 bases, J shed 5 bases, and the junction held 2 bases outside the gene matches. The germline CDR1 and CDR2 sequences are SGDLS and YYNGEE. CDR3 size: 14 residues. CDR3 amino acids: CASSVVGRDNEQFF. The DNA of the CDR3 is TGTGCCAGCAGCGTAGTAGGGAGGGACAATGAGCAGTTCTTC.

The table lists this clonotype with a few counts. In DNA, the CDR3 is TGCAGGGGAACTACAGGGACCACTGAAGCTTTCTTT. This translates into CRGTTGTTEAFF. The chain has TRBV20-1 and TRBJ1-1; TRBD1 is a possible D gene (6 bases). The germline V gene has CDR1 DFQATT and CDR2 SNEGSKA (reference sequence). The CDR3 is 12 amino acids.

The chain employs TRBV2 and TRBJ2-3; tentatively, D is TRBD1 (6 bases). Germline values: CDR1 SNHLY, CDR2 FYNNEI. The CDR3 extends over 15 amino acids. V was cut by 0 bases and J by 5 bases, with 12 bases left in between. The CDR3, as DNA: TGTGCCAGCAGTGAAGCGCGAGGGGGTTTAGATACGCAGTATTTT. Its translation: CASSEARGGLDTQYF.

The V gene is TRBV4-2, the J gene TRBJ2-7, with 8 nucleotides matching TRBD2. In germline, CDR1 is LGHNA, CDR2 YNFKEQ. The CDR3 is 15 residues long. The junction had 11 bases not matched to a gene; V was cut back by 4 bases and J by 6 bases. The CDR3 sequence is CASSLRTGGSPEQYF. The DNA for the CDR3 is TGTGCCAGCAGCCTGAGAACGGGGGGGTCCCCCGAGCAGTACTTC.

This chain joins TRBV28 and TRBJ1-4; 8 nucleotides align to TRBD1. Germline CDR1 is MDHEN and CDR2 is SYDVKM. The CDR3 covers 16 residues. Unmatched junction bases numbered 14, after V lost 4 bases and J lost 10 bases. In DNA, the CDR3 is TGTGCCAGCAGTTCCCTATCTGGACAGGGAAAGGCAAAACTGTTTTTT. Translation: CASSSLSGQGKAKLFF.